One sample yielded the 15 T cell receptor beta chains listed below, sequenced in a study of shared clonotypes between healthy human individuals. Libraries were prepared by immunoSEQ multiplex PCR; TCRdb keeps only in-frame clonotypes and omits some of them. Of some 2,500,000 clones in the sample, roughly 93% were seen once. Specimen: naive CD4+ T cells from PBMCs. Documented subset: CD45RA+ positively selected. The origin of the receptors is a man aged 18 to 29 in good health. Some clones in this sample may be carry-over from other donors' samples.

J is TRBJ2-1 and V is TRBV7-2; 7 bases agree with TRBD2. The CDR3 contains 17 residues. Germline V gene sequence: CDR1 SGHTA, CDR2 FQGNSA. Trimming cost V 0 bases and J 4 bases; bases outside gene matches: 9. This CDR3 reads CASSLARASGYYNEQFF. As DNA, the CDR3 is TGTGCCAGCAGCTTAGCGAGGGCTAGCGGATATTACAATGAGCAGTTCTTC.

This clone occurred a few times. V is TRBV4-1 and J is TRBJ1-2; the D is unclear. The V gene's germline CDR1 is MGHRA and CDR2 YSYEKL. The CDR3 has 13 amino acids. V was clipped by 1 base and J by 2 bases, with 5 bases between them. The CDR3 nucleotides are TGCGCCAGCAGCCAAGTACGGAACTATGGCTACACCTTC. Amino acids: CASSQVRNYGYTF.

The CDR3 region is CASSVTGFGNTIYF. CDR3 coding DNA: TGTGCCAGCAGCGTTACAGGGTTTGGAAACACCATATATTTT. The chain combines TRBV7-9 with TRBJ1-3; tentative D call: TRBD1 (6 bases). Germline loops: CDR1 SEHNR, CDR2 FQNEAQ (reference sequence). Deletions cut 5 bases from V and 3 bases from J, with 11 bases between. The CDR3 runs to 14 residues.

The chain employs TRBV15 and TRBJ2-3; D perhaps matches TRBD1 (6 bases). The CDR3 sequence is 15 residues long. V was cut by 5 bases and J by 3 bases, with 15 bases left in between. Germline V gene lookup returns CDR1 LNHNV and CDR2 YYDKDF (reference sequence). The CDR3 DNA reads as TGTGCCACCAGCTTGGACAGTTTGGGGACAGATACGCAGTATTTT. Amino acids: CATSLDSLGTDTQYF.

The chain is built from TRBV5-6 and TRBJ2-7; D perhaps matches TRBD2 (6 bases). Trimming took off 1 base at V and 2 bases at J, with 19 bases between the two ends. The CDR3 is 17 residues long. CDR1 and CDR2 (germline): SGHDT, YYEEEE. The DNA for the CDR3 is TGTGCCAGCAGCTTGCGCCGGCTCGAGCGGGCCACCTACGAGCAGTACTTC. Translating it yields CASSLRRLERATYEQYF.

This clone was seen once. The CDR3 sequence is CASRPAGSGSQPQHF. CDR3 nucleotides: TGTGCCAGCAGGCCAGCGGGGAGTGGAAGCCAGCCCCAGCATTTT. This rearrangement joins TRBV27 to TRBJ1-5; D is unresolved. This CDR3 contains 15 residues. Trimming stripped 6 bases from V and 7 bases from J, with 19 bases between. CDR1 and CDR2 from the germline V gene are MNHEY and SMNVEV (reference sequence).

V gene TRBV6-5 combines with J gene TRBJ2-2, with D unresolved. This CDR3 is built from 9 residues. The germline CDR1 and CDR2 sequences are MNHEY and SVGAGI. CDR3 loop: CAGTGELFF. For the CDR3, the DNA is TGTGCGGGTACCGGGGAGCTGTTTTTT.

The V gene is TRBV2, the J gene TRBJ1-2; 8 bases line up with TRBD1. This CDR3 contains 15 residues. After removal of 4 bases from V and 4 bases from J, the junction contained 8 bases not matched to a gene. Per germline, CDR1 SNHLY and CDR2 FYNNEI. CDR3: CASSADRGYSYGYTF. CDR3 nucleotides: TGTGCCAGCAGTGCAGACAGGGGATATTCCTATGGCTACACCTTC.

For this clone: Other DNA variants within this sample encode the same CDR3. This sequence joins TRBV18 and TRBJ2-7; D not certain. The V gene lost 3 bases and the J gene lost 0 bases, with 9 bases spanning the gap. The CDR3 is 14 residues long. Per the germline V gene, CDR1 is KGHSH and CDR2 is LQKENI. The CDR3 DNA reads as TGTGCCAGCTCACCGTCCGGAAACTCCTACGAGCAGTACTTC. Translation gives CASSPSGNSYEQYF.

This chain joins TRBV11-3 and TRBJ2-3; D could derive from TRBD1 or TRBD2 (5 bases each). There are 17 residues in the CDR3. V lost 4 bases and J lost 0, with 17 bases in between. In germline, CDR1 is SGHNT, CDR2 YENEEA. This CDR3 is CASSSAAGARSTDTQYF. The DNA for the CDR3 is TGTGCCAGCAGCTCCGCCGCCGGGGCGCGAAGCACAGATACGCAGTATTTT.

The CDR3 spells CASSGRTETEAFF. The DNA of the CDR3 is TGTGCCAGTAGTGGCCGGACAGAAACTGAAGCTTTCTTT. This chain links TRBV19 with TRBJ1-1; a weak D match, TRBD1 (6 bases). This CDR3 spans 13 amino acids. V was cut by 5 bases and J by 5 bases, with 12 bases left in between. CDR1 and CDR2 (germline): LNHDA, SQIVND (reference sequence).

The chain is built from TRBV7-2 and TRBJ1-6; tentatively, D is TRBD1 (6 bases). CDR1 and CDR2 from the germline V gene are SGHTA and FQGNSA. The length of the CDR3 is 15 residues. V was cut by 6 bases and J by 4 bases, with 13 bases left in between. The CDR3 here is CASSLGTTYNSPLHF. The CDR3 nucleotides read TGTGCCAGCAGTTTGGGGACAACGTATAATTCACCCCTCCACTTT.

V is TRBV5-8 and J is TRBJ1-2, with D perhaps matching TRBD1 (5 bases). Trimming stripped 1 base from V and 6 bases from J, with 7 bases between. This CDR3 is built from 12 residues. Germline loops: CDR1 SGHTS, CDR2 YDEGEE. DNA of the CDR3: TGTGCCAGCAGCTTGTTACAGGATGGCTACACCTTC. This sequence encodes CASSLLQDGYTF.

The chain uses TRBV10-1 and TRBJ2-2, with D possibly TRBD2 on 6 matching bases. CDR1 is WNHNN and CDR2 is SYGVQD in the germline V gene (reference sequence). This CDR3 region has 16 residues. V was cut by 1 base and J by 5 bases, with 14 bases left in between. This chain's CDR3 is CASSEFVGGVTGELFF. The CDR3 DNA follows: TGCGCCAGCAGTGAGTTTGTGGGAGGTGTGACCGGGGAGCTGTTTTTT.

The chain joins TRBV28 to TRBJ1-2; D gene uncertain. The CDR3 is made up of 14 amino acids. Germline CDR1 is MDHEN and CDR2 is SYDVKM. V was clipped by 6 bases and J by 8 bases, with 19 bases between them. CDR3 bases: TGTGCCAGCAGCAACAGTTACACTTATGGCGGCTACACCTTC. The encoded protein is CASSNSYTYGGYTF.